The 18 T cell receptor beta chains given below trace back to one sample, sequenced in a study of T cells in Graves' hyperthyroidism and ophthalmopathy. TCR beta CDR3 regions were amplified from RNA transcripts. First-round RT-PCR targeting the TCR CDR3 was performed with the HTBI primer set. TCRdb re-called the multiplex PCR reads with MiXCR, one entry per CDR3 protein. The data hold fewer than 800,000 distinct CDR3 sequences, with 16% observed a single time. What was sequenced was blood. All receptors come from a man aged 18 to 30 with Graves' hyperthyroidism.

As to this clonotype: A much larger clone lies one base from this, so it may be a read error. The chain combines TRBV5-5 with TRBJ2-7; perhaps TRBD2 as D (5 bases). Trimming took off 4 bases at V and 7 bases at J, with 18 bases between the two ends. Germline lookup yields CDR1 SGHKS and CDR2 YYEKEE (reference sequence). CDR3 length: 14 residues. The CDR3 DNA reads TGTGCCAGCAGCGCCGGACTCCTAAGGGATGAGCAGTACTTC. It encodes CASSAGLLRDEQYF.

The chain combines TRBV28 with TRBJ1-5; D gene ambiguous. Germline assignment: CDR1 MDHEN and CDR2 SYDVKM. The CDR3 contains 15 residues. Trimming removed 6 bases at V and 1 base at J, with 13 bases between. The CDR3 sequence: CASSLPGRSNQPQHF. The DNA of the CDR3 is TGTGCCAGCAGCTTACCCGGACGGAGCAATCAGCCCCAGCATTTT.

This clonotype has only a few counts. The CDR3 spells CASSLVRLSGSADTQYF. CDR3 sequence (DNA): TGCGCCAGCAGCTTGGTCCGCCTTAGCGGGAGCGCAGATACGCAGTATTTT. The chain uses TRBV5-1 and TRBJ2-3, with 9 bases aligning to TRBD2. The CDR3 is 17 amino acids. Germline lookup yields CDR1 SGHRS and CDR2 YFSETQ. Trimming at V came to 0 bases and at J to 4 bases, leaving 9 bases not matched to a gene.

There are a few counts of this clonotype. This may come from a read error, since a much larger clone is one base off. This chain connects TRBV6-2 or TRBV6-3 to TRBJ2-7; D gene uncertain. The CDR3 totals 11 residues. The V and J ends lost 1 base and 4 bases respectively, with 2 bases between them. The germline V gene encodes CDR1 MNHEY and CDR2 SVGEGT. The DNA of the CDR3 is TGTGCCAGCAGTTACTGGTACGAGCAGTACTTC. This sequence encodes CASSYWYEQYF.

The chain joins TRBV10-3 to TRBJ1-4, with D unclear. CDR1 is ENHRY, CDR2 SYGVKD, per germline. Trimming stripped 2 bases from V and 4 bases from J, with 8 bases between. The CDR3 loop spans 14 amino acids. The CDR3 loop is CAISEQGSNEKLFF. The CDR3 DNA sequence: TGTGCCATCAGTGAGCAAGGGAGTAATGAAAAACTGTTTTTT.

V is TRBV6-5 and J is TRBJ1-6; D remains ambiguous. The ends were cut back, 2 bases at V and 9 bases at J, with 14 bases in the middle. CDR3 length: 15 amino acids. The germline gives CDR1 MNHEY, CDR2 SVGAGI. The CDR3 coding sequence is TGTGCCAGCAGTTACCGTCAGGAGCGCAGTTCACCCCTCCACTTT. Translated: CASSYRQERSSPLHF.

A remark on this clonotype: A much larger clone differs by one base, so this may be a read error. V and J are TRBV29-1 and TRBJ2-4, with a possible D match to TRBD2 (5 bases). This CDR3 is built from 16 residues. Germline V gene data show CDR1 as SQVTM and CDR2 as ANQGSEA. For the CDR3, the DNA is TGCAACGCTGGCGAAGGCCAAGAGGGCTCTGGGGTCATTCAGTACTTC. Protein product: CNAGEGQEGSGVIQYF.

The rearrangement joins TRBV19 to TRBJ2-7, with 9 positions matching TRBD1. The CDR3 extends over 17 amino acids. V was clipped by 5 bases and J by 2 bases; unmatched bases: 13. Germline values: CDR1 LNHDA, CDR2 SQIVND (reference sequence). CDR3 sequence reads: CASSHHARQGVPYEQYF. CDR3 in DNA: TGTGCCAGTAGTCACCACGCTCGACAGGGGGTCCCCTACGAGCAGTACTTC.

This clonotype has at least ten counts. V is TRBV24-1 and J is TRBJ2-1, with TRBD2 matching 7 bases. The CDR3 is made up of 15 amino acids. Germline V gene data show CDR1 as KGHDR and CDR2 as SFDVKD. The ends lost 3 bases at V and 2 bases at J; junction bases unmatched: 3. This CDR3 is CATSDSGMTYNEQFF. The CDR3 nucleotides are TGTGCCACCAGTGATAGCGGGATGACCTACAATGAGCAGTTCTTC.

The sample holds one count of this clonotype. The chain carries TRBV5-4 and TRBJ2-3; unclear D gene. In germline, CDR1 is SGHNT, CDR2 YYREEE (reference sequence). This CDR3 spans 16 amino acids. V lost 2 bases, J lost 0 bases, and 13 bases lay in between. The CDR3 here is CASSLEEYPSTDTQYF. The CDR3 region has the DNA TGTGCCAGCAGCTTAGAGGAGTACCCTAGCACAGATACGCAGTATTTT.

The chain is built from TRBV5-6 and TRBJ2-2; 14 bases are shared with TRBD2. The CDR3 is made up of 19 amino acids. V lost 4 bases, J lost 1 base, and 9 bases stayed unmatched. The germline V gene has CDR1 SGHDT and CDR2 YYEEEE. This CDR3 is CASSGLGTSGRGNTGELFF. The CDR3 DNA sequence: TGTGCCAGCAGCGGCTTGGGGACTAGCGGGAGAGGGAACACCGGGGAGCTGTTTTTT.

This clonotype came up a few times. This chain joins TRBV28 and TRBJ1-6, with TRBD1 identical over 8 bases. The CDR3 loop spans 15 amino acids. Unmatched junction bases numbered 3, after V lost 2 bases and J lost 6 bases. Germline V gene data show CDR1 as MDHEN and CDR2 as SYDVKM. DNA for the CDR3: TGTGCCAGCAGTTTAATACAGGGGGTTAATTCACCCCTCCACTTT. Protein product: CASSLIQGVNSPLHF.

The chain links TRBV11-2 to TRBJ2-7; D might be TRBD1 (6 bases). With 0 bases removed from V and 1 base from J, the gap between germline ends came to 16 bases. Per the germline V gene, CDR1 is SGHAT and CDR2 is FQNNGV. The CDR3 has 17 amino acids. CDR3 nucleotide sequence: TGTGCCAGCAGCTTAGATCTTGGGCAGGGGATTTCCTACGAGCAGTACTTC. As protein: CASSLDLGQGISYEQYF.

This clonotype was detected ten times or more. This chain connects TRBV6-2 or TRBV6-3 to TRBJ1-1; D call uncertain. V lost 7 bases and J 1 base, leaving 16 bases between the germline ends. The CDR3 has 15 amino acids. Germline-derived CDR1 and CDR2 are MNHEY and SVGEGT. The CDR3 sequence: CASTRLDGKNTEAFF. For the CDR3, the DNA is TGTGCCAGCACCCGACTGGACGGAAAGAACACTGAAGCTTTCTTT.

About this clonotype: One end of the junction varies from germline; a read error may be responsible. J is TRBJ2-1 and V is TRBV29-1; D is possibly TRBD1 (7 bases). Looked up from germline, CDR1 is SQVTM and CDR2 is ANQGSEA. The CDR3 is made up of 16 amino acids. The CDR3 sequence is CSVIDREVLNSNGQFF. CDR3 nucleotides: TGCAGCGTTATAGACAGGGAGGTCCTCAATTCCAATGGGCAGTTCTTC.

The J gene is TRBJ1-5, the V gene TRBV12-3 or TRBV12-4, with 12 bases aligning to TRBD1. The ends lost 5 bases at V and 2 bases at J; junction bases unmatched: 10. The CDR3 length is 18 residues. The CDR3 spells CASSLGTGGSGGNQPQHF. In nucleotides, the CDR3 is TGTGCCAGCAGTCTCGGGACAGGGGGCTCGGGGGGCAATCAGCCCCAGCATTTT.

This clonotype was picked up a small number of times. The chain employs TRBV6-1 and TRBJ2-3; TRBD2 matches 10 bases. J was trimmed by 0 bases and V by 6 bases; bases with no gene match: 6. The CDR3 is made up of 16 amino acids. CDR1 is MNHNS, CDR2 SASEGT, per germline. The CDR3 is CASRNGLAVSTDTQYF. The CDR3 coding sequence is TGTGCCAGCAGAAACGGACTAGCGGTTAGCACAGATACGCAGTATTTT.

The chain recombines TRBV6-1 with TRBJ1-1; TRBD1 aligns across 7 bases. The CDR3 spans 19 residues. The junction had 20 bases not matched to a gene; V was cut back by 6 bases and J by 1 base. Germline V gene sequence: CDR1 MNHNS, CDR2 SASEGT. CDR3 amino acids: CASSPRQGQISDENTEAFF. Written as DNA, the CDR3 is TGTGCCAGCAGCCCTAGACAGGGTCAGATTAGTGATGAGAACACTGAAGCTTTCTTT.